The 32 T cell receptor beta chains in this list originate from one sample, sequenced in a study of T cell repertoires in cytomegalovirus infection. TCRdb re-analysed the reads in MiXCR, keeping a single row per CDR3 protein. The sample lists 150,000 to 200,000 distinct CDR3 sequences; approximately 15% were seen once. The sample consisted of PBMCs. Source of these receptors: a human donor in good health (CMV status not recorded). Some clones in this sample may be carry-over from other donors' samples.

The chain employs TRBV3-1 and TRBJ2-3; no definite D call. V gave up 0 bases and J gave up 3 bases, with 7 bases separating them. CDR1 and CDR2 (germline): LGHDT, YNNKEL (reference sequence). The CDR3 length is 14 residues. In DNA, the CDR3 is TGTGCCAGCAGCCAAGAGGGCAGAACAGATACGCAGTATTTT. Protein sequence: CASSQEGRTDTQYF.

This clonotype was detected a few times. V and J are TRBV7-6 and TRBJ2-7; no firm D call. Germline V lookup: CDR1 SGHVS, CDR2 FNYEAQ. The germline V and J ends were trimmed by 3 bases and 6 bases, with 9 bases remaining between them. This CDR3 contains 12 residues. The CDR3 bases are TGTGCCAGCAGCTTCAAAACGGGCGAGCAGTACTTC. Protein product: CASSFKTGEQYF.

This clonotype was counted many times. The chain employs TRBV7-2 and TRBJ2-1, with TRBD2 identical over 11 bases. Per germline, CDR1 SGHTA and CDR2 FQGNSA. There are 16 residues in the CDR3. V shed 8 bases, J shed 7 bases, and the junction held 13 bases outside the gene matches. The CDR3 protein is CASQGLAGGPGNEQFF. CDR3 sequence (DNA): TGTGCCAGCCAAGGGTTAGCGGGAGGGCCCGGAAATGAGCAGTTCTTC.

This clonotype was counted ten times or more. The CDR3 bases are TGTGCCAGCAGCTTAGCTGACAGCTTGAACACTGAAGCTTTCTTT. As protein: CASSLADSLNTEAFF. This chain connects TRBV7-9 to TRBJ1-1, with D possibly TRBD1 on 5 matching bases. Trimming cost V 0 bases and J 0 bases, with 8 bases left between them. From germline, CDR1 is SEHNR and CDR2 FQNEAQ (reference sequence). The CDR3 has 15 amino acids.

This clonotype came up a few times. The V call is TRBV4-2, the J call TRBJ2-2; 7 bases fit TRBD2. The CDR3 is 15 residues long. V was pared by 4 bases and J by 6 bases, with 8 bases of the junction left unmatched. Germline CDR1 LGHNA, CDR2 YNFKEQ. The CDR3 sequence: CASSPSTGGPGELFF. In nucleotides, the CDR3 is TGTGCCAGCAGCCCATCTACGGGGGGACCCGGGGAGCTGTTTTTT.

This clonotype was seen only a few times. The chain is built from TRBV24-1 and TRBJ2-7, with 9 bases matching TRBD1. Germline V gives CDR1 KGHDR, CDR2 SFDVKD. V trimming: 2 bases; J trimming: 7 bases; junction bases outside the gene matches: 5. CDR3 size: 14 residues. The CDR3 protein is CATSDSGQGEEQYF. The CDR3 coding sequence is TGTGCCACCAGTGATTCGGGACAGGGTGAAGAGCAGTACTTC.

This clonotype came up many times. DNA for the CDR3: TGTGCCAGCAGCCCCAATCTGGGACAGGGAAGGGCCTACACCTTC. Translation gives CASSPNLGQGRAYTF. The J gene is TRBJ1-2, the V gene TRBV14, with 9 bases aligning to TRBD1. Germline V gene data show CDR1 as SGHDN and CDR2 as FVKESK. V was pared by 4 bases and J by 10 bases, with 13 bases of the junction left unmatched. This CDR3 has 15 residues. Combining the CDR3 with reference TRBV14 and TRBJ1-2 gives the whole variable domain EAGVTQFPSHSVIEKGQTVTLRCDPISGHDNLYWYRRVMGKEIKFLLHFVKESKQDESGMPNNRFLAERTGGTYSTLKVQPAELEDSGVYFCASSPNLGQGRAYTFGSGTRLTVV.

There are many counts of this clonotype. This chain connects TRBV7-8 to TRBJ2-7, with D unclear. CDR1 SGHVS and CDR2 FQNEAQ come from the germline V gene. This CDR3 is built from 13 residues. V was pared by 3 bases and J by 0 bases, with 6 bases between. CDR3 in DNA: TGTGCCAGCAGCTTGAGTAGCTCCTACGAGCAGTACTTC. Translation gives CASSLSSSYEQYF.

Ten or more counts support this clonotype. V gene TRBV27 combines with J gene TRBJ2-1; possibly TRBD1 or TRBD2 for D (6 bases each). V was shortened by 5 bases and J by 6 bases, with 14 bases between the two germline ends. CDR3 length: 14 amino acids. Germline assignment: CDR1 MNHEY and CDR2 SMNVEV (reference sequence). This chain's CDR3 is CASSAGVEGNEQFF. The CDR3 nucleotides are TGTGCCAGCAGTGCAGGGGTGGAGGGCAATGAGCAGTTCTTC.

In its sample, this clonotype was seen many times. As DNA, the CDR3 is TGTGCCAGCAGCTCCTCCCGGCGAATTAACGGGTACGAAGGGTTGGATACTGAAGCTTTCTTT. Translating it yields CASSSSRRINGYEGLDTEAFF. The chain links TRBV7-8 to TRBJ1-1; unclear D gene. V lost 4 bases and J 5 bases, leaving 35 bases between the germline ends. Germline loops: CDR1 SGHVS, CDR2 FQNEAQ. The CDR3 runs 21 residues.

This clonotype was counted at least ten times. CDR3 coding DNA: TGTGCCAGCAGCACCGGGACAGGGGGCAAGGAGCAGTACTTC. Translating it yields CASSTGTGGKEQYF. This chain joins TRBV7-2 and TRBJ2-7, with 12 bases fitting TRBD1. Germline V gene lookup returns CDR1 SGHTA and CDR2 FQGNSA. V dropped 5 bases and J dropped 7; count of bases not matched to a gene: 6. CDR3 size: 14 residues.

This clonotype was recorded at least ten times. The CDR3 bases are TGTGCCAGCAGCTTGCAAACAGGGGATACCATATATTTT. Translating it yields CASSLQTGDTIYF. The chain uses TRBV7-2 and TRBJ1-3, with 7 positions matching TRBD1. This CDR3 is built from 13 residues. Germline V lookup: CDR1 SGHTA, CDR2 FQGNSA. Trimming at V came to 3 bases and at J to 10 bases, leaving 6 bases not matched to a gene. The full variable domain, rest sourced from reference TRBV7-2 and TRBJ1-3, is GAGVSQSPSNKVTEKGKDVELRCDPISGHTALYWYRQSLGQGLEFLIYFQGNSAPDKSGLPSDRFSAERTGGSVSTLTIQRTQQEDSAVYLCASSLQTGDTIYFGEGSWLTVV.

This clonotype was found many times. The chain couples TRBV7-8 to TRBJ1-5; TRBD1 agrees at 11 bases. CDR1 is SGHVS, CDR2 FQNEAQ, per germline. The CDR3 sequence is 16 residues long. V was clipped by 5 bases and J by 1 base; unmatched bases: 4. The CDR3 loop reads CASSTWDRGSNQPQHF. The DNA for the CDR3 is TGTGCCAGCAGCACGTGGGACAGGGGGAGCAATCAGCCCCAGCATTTT.

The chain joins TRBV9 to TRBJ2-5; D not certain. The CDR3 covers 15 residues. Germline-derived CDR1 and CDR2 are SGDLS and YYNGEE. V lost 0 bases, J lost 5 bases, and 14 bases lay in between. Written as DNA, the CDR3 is TGTGCCAGCAGCGTAGATGTCGGATTGAGGGAGACCCAGTACTTC. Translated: CASSVDVGLRETQYF.

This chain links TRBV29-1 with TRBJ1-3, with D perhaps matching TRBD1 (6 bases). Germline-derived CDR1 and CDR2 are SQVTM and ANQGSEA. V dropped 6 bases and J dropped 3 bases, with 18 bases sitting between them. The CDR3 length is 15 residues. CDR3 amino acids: CSVGQSYGYGNTIYF. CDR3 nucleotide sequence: TGCAGCGTAGGACAGTCCTACGGCTATGGAAACACCATATATTTT.

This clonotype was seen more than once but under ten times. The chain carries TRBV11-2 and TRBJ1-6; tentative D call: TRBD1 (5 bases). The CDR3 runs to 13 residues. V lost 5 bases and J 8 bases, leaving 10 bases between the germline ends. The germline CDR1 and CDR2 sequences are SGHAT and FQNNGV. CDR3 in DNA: TGTGCCAGCAGCACCAGACAGTATTCACCCCTCCACTTT. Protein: CASSTRQYSPLHF.

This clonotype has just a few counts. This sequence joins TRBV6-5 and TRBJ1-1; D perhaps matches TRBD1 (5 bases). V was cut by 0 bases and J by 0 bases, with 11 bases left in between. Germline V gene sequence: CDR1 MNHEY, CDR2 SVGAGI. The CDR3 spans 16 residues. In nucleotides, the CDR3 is TGTGCCAGCAGTTACTCGACGCGACAGATGAACACTGAAGCTTTCTTT. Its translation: CASSYSTRQMNTEAFF.

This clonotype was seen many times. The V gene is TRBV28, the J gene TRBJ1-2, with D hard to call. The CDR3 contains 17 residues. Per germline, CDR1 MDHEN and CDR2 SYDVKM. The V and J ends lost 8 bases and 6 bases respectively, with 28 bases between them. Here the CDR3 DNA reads TGTGCCAGCGGGTCCCCGCGACCCACATCCAAGCTTGATGGCTACACCTTC. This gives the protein CASGSPRPTSKLDGYTF.

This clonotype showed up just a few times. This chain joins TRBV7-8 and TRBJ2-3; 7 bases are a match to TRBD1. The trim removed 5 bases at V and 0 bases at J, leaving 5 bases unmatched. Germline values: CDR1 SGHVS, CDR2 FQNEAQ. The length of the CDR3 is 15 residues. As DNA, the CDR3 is TGTGCCAGCAGCCGGGGACAGCCTAGCACAGATACGCAGTATTTT. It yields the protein CASSRGQPSTDTQYF. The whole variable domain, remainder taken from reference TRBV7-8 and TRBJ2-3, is GAGVSQSPRYKVAKRGQDVALRCDPISGHVSLFWYQQALGQGPEFLTYFQNEAQLDKSGLPSDRFFAERPEGSVSTLKIQRTQQEDSAVYLCASSRGQPSTDTQYFGPGTRLTVL.

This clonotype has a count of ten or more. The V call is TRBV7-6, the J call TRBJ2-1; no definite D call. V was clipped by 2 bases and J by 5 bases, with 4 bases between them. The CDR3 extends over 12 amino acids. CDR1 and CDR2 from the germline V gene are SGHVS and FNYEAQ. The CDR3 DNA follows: TGTGCCAGCAGCTTATACGACAATGAGCAGTTCTTC. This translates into CASSLYDNEQFF.

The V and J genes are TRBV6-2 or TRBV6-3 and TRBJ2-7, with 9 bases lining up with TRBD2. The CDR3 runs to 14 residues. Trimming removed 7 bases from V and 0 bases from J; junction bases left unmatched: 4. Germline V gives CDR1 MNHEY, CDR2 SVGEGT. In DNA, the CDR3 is TGTGCCAGCATGACTAGCGGAAGCTCCTACGAGCAGTACTTC. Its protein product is CASMTSGSSYEQYF.

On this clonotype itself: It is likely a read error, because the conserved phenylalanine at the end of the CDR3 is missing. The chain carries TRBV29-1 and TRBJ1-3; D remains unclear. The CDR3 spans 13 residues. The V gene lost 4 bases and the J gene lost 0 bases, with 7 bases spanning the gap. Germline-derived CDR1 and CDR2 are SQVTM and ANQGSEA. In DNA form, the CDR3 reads TGCAGCGTTGTACTGAACTCTGGAAACACCATATATTCT. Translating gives CSVVLNSGNTIYS.

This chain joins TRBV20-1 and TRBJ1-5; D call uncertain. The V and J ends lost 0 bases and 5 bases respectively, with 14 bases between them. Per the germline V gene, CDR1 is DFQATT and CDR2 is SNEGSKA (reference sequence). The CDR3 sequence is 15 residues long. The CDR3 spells CSARDTDSIYQPQHF. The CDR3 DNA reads TGCAGTGCTAGAGACACAGATTCTATCTATCAGCCCCAGCATTTT.

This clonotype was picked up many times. The CDR3 is CASSVSGGFQETQYF. The CDR3, as DNA: TGTGCCAGCAGCGTTAGCGGGGGGTTCCAAGAGACCCAGTACTTC. This chain joins TRBV7-3 and TRBJ2-5, with 10 bases fitting TRBD2. This CDR3 has 15 residues. V shed 5 bases and J 1 base; nucleotides not matched to a gene: 4. The germline CDR1 and CDR2 sequences are SGHTA and FQGTGA.

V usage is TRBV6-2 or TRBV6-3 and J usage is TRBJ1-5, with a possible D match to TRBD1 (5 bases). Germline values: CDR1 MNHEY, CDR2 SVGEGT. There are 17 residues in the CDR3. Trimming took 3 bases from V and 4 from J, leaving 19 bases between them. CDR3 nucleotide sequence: TGTGCCAGCAGTTATGTTGACAGTTCTATCAAGAATCAGCCCCAGCATTTT. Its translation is CASSYVDSSIKNQPQHF.

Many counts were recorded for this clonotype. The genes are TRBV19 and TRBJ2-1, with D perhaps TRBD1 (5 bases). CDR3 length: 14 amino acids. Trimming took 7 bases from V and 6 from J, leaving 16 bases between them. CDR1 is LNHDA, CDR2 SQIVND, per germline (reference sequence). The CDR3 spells CASKTVEMGNEQFF. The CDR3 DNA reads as TGTGCCAGTAAGACAGTGGAGATGGGCAATGAGCAGTTCTTC. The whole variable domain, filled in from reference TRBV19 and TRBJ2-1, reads DGGITQSPKYLFRKEGQNVTLSCEQNLNHDAMYWYRQDPGQGLRLIYYSQIVNDFQKGDIAEGYSVSREKKESFPLTVTSAQKNPTAFYLCASKTVEMGNEQFFGPGTRLTVL.

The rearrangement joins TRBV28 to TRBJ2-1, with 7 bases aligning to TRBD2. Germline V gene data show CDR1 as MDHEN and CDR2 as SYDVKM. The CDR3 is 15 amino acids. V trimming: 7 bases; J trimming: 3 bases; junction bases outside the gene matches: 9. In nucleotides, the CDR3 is TGTGCCAGCATTGGGGCTAGCGGAAGCTACAATGAGCAGTTCTTC. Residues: CASIGASGSYNEQFF.

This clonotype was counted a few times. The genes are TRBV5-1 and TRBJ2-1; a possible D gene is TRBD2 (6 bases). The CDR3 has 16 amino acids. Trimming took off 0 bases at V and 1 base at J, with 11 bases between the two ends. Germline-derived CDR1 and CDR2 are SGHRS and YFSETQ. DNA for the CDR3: TGCGCCAGCAGCTTGGCGCCCGGGGGATCCTACAATGAGCAGTTCTTC. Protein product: CASSLAPGGSYNEQFF.

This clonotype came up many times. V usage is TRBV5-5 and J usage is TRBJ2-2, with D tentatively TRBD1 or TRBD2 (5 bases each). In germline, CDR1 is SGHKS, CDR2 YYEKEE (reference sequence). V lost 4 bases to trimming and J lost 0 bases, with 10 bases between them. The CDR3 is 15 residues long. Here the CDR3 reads CASSPGTANTGELFF. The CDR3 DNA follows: TGTGCCAGCAGCCCGGGGACCGCGAACACCGGGGAGCTGTTTTTT.

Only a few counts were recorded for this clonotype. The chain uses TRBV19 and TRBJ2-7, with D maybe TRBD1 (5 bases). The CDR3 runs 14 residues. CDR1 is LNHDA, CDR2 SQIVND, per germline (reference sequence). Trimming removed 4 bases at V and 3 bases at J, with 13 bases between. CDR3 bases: TGTGCCAGTAGTACACGGACACTCGGCTACGAGCAGTACTTC. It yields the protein CASSTRTLGYEQYF.

In nucleotides, the CDR3 is TGTGCCATCAGTGAGTCGTTGTCAGATACGCAGTATTTT. This encodes CAISESLSDTQYF. The rearrangement uses TRBV10-3 and TRBJ2-3; D unclear. V was clipped by 0 bases and J by 4 bases, with 5 bases between them. Per the germline V gene, CDR1 is ENHRY and CDR2 is SYGVKD. CDR3 size: 13 residues.

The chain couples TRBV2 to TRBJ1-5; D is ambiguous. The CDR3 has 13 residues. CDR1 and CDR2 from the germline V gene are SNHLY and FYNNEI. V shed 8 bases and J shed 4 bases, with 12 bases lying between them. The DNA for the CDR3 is TGTGCCAGCTGTACTGGAACGAATCAGCCCCAGCATTTT. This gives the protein CASCTGTNQPQHF.